These T cell receptor beta chains were read from a single sample in a study of T cells in Graves' hyperthyroidism and ophthalmopathy. TCRdb itself ran the multiplex PCR reads through MiXCR, one entry per CDR3 protein. The repertoire holds 500,000 or so distinct CDR3 sequences, with 15% to 20% as singletons. Source material: blood. These receptors originate from a woman between 18 and 29 years old with Graves' ophthalmopathy. CDR3s include the opening cysteine and the closing phenylalanine or tryptophan. A D gene is named only where the DNA matches it firmly. Size is stated for part of the rows, as once, few or many counts, or as a class when the clone is expanded.

size | J | D | V | DNA | CDR3
few | TRBJ1-6 | TRBD1 | TRBV13 | TGTGCCAGCAGCTTCGGACAGGGGGGGACCTATAATTCACCCCTCCACTTT | CASSFGQGGTYNSPLHF
many | TRBJ2-7 | TRBD1 | TRBV13 | TGTGCCAGCAGCTCACAGGAGGACAGGGCAGAGAGCTCCTACGAGCAGTACTTC | CASSSQEDRAESSYEQYF
many | TRBJ2-7 | . | TRBV5-1 | TGCGCCAGCAGCTATGGGACAACAAACTACGAGCAGTACTTC | CASSYGTTNYEQYF
few | TRBJ1-1 | . | TRBV20-1 | TGCAGTGCTCCCGGGGAGTTGAACACTGAAGCTTTCTTT | CSAPGELNTEAFF
many | TRBJ1-1 | . | TRBV12-3/TRBV12-4 | TGTGCCAGCAGTGCCCCCCAGGGTTCCGGAACTGAAGCTTTCTTT | CASSAPQGSGTEAFF
. | TRBJ2-3 | . | TRBV6-2/TRBV6-3 | TGTGCCAGCAGGTCAGGCCCCGGTACGCAGTATTTT | CASRSGPGTQYF
. | TRBJ2-2 | . | TRBV7-2 | TGTGCCAGCAGCTTAGAAGAAACCGGGGAGCTGTTTTTT | CASSLEETGELFF
many | TRBJ2-7 | TRBD1 | TRBV30 | TGTGCCTGCGGACAGGGAACCTACGAGCAGTACTTC | CACGQGTYEQYF
many | TRBJ1-1 | TRBD1 | TRBV3-1 | TGTGCCAGCAGCCAAGATCTTGGACAGGGGAACACTGAAGCTTTCTTT | CASSQDLGQGNTEAFF
. | TRBJ2-1 | TRBD1 | TRBV9 | TGTGCCAGCAGCGTAGCCCCTCGACAGGGGGCTAATGAGCAGTTCTTC | CASSVAPRQGANEQFF
many | TRBJ2-1 | . | TRBV11-2 | TGTGCCAGCAGCTTAGTTCCGAAATTTAGGACTCCGACTTACAATGAGCAGTTCTTC | CASSLVPKFRTPTYNEQFF
few | TRBJ1-6 | . | TRBV27 | TGTGCCAGCAGTTTATCCACAGCCAATAATTCACCCCTCCACTTT | CASSLSTANNSPLHF
few | TRBJ2-1 | . | TRBV27 | TGTGCCAGCAGTTTATCGGTAGTCTACAATGAGCAGTTCTTC | CASSLSVVYNEQFF
. | TRBJ1-1 | . | TRBV6-5 | TGTGCCAGCAGTTACGTAGGGGGGCTGACTGAAGCTTTCTTT | CASSYVGGLTEAFF
. | TRBJ2-1 | TRBD1 | TRBV3-1 | TGTGCCAGCAGCCCCCCGCGGGACAGGTTAAGATTTGAGCAGTTCTTC | CASSPPRDRLRFEQFF
few | TRBJ1-4 | . | TRBV4-3 | TGCGCCAGCAGCCAGGGTACCCACAGGGACCAACTAACTAATGAAAAACTGTTTTTT | CASSQGTHRDQLTNEKLFF
. | TRBJ2-7 | . | TRBV5-1 | TGCGCCAGCAGCTTGGACGACGGGAACATCTACGAGCAGTACTTC | CASSLDDGNIYEQYF
many | TRBJ2-1 | . | TRBV7-3 | TGTGCCAGCAGTCAAGGGCCTGCGGGACGAACCTACAATGAGCAGTTCTTC | CASSQGPAGRTYNEQFF
many | TRBJ1-1 | . | TRBV18 | TGTGCCAGCAGCCAAGGGGAGAACACTGAAGCTTTCTTT | CASSQGENTEAFF
many | TRBJ2-1 | . | TRBV25-1 | TGTGCCAGCGCCCCGGGTAGCTCCTACAATGAGCAGTTCTTC | CASAPGSSYNEQFF
many | TRBJ2-7 | TRBD1 | TRBV7-9 | TGTGCCAGCAGCACGGGGACAGGGTGGAGCTCCTACGAGCAGTACTTC | CASSTGTGWSSYEQYF
many | TRBJ2-7 | . | TRBV3-1 | TGTGCCAGCAGCCGTACTCCGGGTCCTGTTTCCTACGAGCAGTACTTC | CASSRTPGPVSYEQYF
many | TRBJ2-7 | . | TRBV7-8 | TGTGCCAGCAGCTTACGAGGGAGCACTGACGAGCAGTACTTC | CASSLRGSTDEQYF
. | TRBJ2-1 | TRBD2 | TRBV25-1 | TGTGCCAGCAGCGGACCAATGCGCCAGCGGGGGAGATACAATGAGCAGTTCTTC | CASSGPMRQRGRYNEQFF
many | TRBJ2-1 | TRBD1 | TRBV7-2 | TGTGCCAGCAGCCGGACTTCCGGGACAGGATCGGATGAGCAGTTCTTC | CASSRTSGTGSDEQFF
. | TRBJ1-2 | TRBD1 | TRBV27 | TGTGCCAGCAGGGGAACAGGGGAAGGCTATGGCTACACCTTC | CASRGTGEGYGYTF
many | TRBJ1-3 | . | TRBV3-1 | TGTGCCAGCAGCCAAGATCAGGCCCTCTCTGGAAACACCATATATTTT | CASSQDQALSGNTIYF
. | TRBJ1-4 | . | TRBV5-6 | TGTGCCAGCAGCCCCGGTTGGGGCTCAACTAATGAAAAACTGTTTTTT | CASSPGWGSTNEKLFF
few | TRBJ1-4 | . | TRBV7-9 | TGTGCCAGCAGCTTAGTTGCTAATGAAAAACTGTTTTTT | CASSLVANEKLFF
many | TRBJ2-1 | TRBD2 | TRBV12-3/TRBV12-4 | TGTGCCAGCAGTCCGGGAGGTCCGGGGAATGAGCAGTTCTTC | CASSPGGPGNEQFF
. | TRBJ1-2 | . | TRBV5-1 | TGCGCCAGCAGCCCGCGGGACATCCAAAGAGCTAACTATGGCTACACCTTC | CASSPRDIQRANYGYTF
. | TRBJ2-7 | . | TRBV7-9 | TGTGCCAGCAGTCCGGGCCGGACGATTTACGAGCAGTACTTC | CASSPGRTIYEQYF
many | TRBJ2-3 | . | TRBV5-1 | TGCGCCAGCAGCTCCATAGGCGGCCGCACAGATACGCAGTATTTT | CASSSIGGRTDTQYF
many | TRBJ1-1 | TRBD1 | TRBV18 | TGTGCCAGCTCACCAAAGACAGGGGTCACTGAAGCTTTCTTT | CASSPKTGVTEAFF
many | TRBJ2-3 | . | TRBV7-8 | TGTGCCAGCAGCCAGAGCTGGGGGTCTCACACAGATACGCAGTATTTT | CASSQSWGSHTDTQYF
many | TRBJ1-1 | TRBD1 | TRBV20-1 | TGCAGTGCTAGAGCCCTAGACAGGGGGGTAACTGAAGCTTTCTTT | CSARALDRGVTEAFF
many | TRBJ2-7 | . | TRBV27 | TGTGCCAGCAGGGAGTGGGAGTCTGCCTACGAGCAGTACTTC | CASREWESAYEQYF
. | TRBJ2-1 | TRBD2 | TRBV11-2 | TGTGCCAGCAGCTTAGGTGGCCTAGCGGGAAATGAGCAGTTCTTC | CASSLGGLAGNEQFF
many | TRBJ1-2 | . | TRBV5-1 | TGCGCCAGCAGCGTGTCGGCCCGGGCGGCTGGCTACACCTTC | CASSVSARAAGYTF
few | TRBJ1-2 | . | TRBV7-3 | TGTGCCAGCAGCTTAAGCTCCCAGAATGGCTACACCTTC | CASSLSSQNGYTF
. | TRBJ2-7 | . | TRBV29-1 | TGCAGCGCCCGGGACACGCTAGGGGGGCAGTACTTC | CSARDTLGGQYF